A single sample gave rise to the 8 T cell receptor beta chains below, sequenced in a study of T cell repertoires in cytomegalovirus infection. TCRdb fed the reads into MiXCR, producing one record per CDR3 protein. The data contain 230,000 or so distinct CDR3 sequences, 17% of them singletons. The sample was CD8+ T cells from PBMCs. These receptors were taken from a human donor in good health (CMV status not recorded). Some clones in this sample may be carry-over from other donors' samples.

This clonotype was found many times. CDR3 sequence: CASSYSTGVAGLRSSYNEQFF. The DNA for the CDR3 is TGTGCCAGCAGTTACTCTACCGGGGTAGCCGGGCTACGAAGCTCCTACAATGAGCAGTTCTTC. The V and J genes are TRBV6-5 and TRBJ2-1, with D possibly TRBD2 on 5 matching bases. The CDR3 is 21 residues long. Trimming took off 0 bases at V and 0 bases at J, with 24 bases between the two ends. CDR1 and CDR2 (germline): MNHEY, SVGAGI.

DNA of the CDR3: TGTGCATCGGCGCCAGAAGCCTACAATCAGCCCCAGCATTTT. This gives the protein CASAPEAYNQPQHF. The V call is TRBV6-1, the J call TRBJ1-5; D gene uncertain. CDR1 is MNHNS and CDR2 is SASEGT in the germline V gene. The CDR3 has 14 amino acids.

This clonotype was picked up a small number of times. V gene TRBV7-9 combines with J gene TRBJ2-2; D unclear. CDR3 length: 16 residues. Germline-derived CDR1 and CDR2 are SEHNR and FQNEAQ (reference sequence). Trimming cost V 2 bases and J 2 bases, with 12 bases left between them. The CDR3, as DNA: TGTGCCAGCAGCTTATATCCAGCCAGTAACACCGGGGAGCTGTTTTTT. It is translated as CASSLYPASNTGELFF. The whole variable domain, filled in from reference TRBV7-9 and TRBJ2-2, reads DTGVSQNPRHKITKRGQNVTFRCDPISEHNRLYWYRQTLGQGPEFLTYFQNEAQLEKSRLLSDRFSAERPKGSFSTLEIQRTEQGDSAMYLCASSLYPASNTGELFFGEGSRLTVL.

The chain has TRBV29-1 and TRBJ1-1; TRBD1 aligns across 8 bases. Germline trimming cut 0 bases from V and 3 bases from J; bases unmatched to any gene: 3. This CDR3 is built from 14 residues. The V gene's germline CDR1 is SQVTM and CDR2 ANQGSEA. In DNA, the CDR3 is TGCAGCGTTGAAGACGGACAGGGATACACTGAAGCTTTCTTT. This translates into CSVEDGQGYTEAFF. The entire variable domain, with the rest obtained from reference TRBV29-1 and TRBJ1-1, is as follows: SAVISQKPSRDICQRGTSLTIQCQVDSQVTMMFWYRQQPGQSLTLIATANQGSEATYESGFVIDKFPISRPNLTFSTLTVSNMSPEDSSIYLCSVEDGQGYTEAFFGQGTRLTVV.

This clonotype was observed a few times. The chain carries TRBV6-2 or TRBV6-3 and TRBJ2-1; TRBD1 matches at 9 bases. The CDR3 covers 16 residues. J gave up 2 bases and V 2 bases, and 4 bases lay outside the gene matches. The germline V gene has CDR1 MNHEY and CDR2 SVGEGT. CDR3 sequence reads: CASSYRGQGPYNEQFF. The CDR3, as DNA: TGTGCCAGCAGTTACCGGGGACAGGGCCCCTACAATGAGCAGTTCTTC.

This clonotype was observed a handful of times. CDR3 residues: CASSQSTFERGAADEQFF. DNA for the CDR3: TGTGCCAGCAGCCAATCGACTTTCGAGCGGGGGGCGGCGGATGAGCAGTTCTTC. The chain combines TRBV14 with TRBJ2-1; 9 nucleotides agree with TRBD2. The CDR3 contains 18 residues. After removal of 2 bases from V and 8 bases from J, the junction contained 16 bases not matched to a gene. Germline V CDR1 and CDR2: SGHDN, FVKESK.

This clonotype was counted between two and nine times. The V gene is TRBV6-1, the J gene TRBJ2-1; 7 positions match TRBD1. Germline CDR1 reads MNHNS; CDR2 reads SASEGT. J was trimmed by 8 bases and V by 6 bases; bases with no gene match: 7. The CDR3 is made up of 13 amino acids. The CDR3 nucleotides are TGTGCCAGCAGCAAGACAGGGATCCATGAGCAGTTCTTC. This codes for CASSKTGIHEQFF.

This clonotype showed up many times. The genes are TRBV2 and TRBJ1-5, with 7 nucleotides matching TRBD1. Losses at the gene ends were 5 bases for V and 5 bases for J; bases not matched to a gene: 12. Per germline, CDR1 SNHLY and CDR2 FYNNEI. The CDR3 extends over 16 amino acids. CDR3 protein: CASSSDRARSDQPQHF. The CDR3 DNA sequence: TGTGCCAGCAGTTCCGACAGGGCCAGGTCAGATCAGCCCCAGCATTTT. The full variable domain, rest sourced from reference TRBV2 and TRBJ1-5, is EPEVTQTPSHQVTQMGQEVILRCVPISNHLYFYWYRQILGQKVEFLVSFYNNEISEKSEIFDDQFSVERPDGSNFTLKIRSTKLEDSAMYFCASSSDRARSDQPQHFGDGTRLSIL.